This entry describes one T cell receptor (beta chain). Donors of Cohort 3 who recovered were those that had two negative PCRs, clearance, or symptom resolution. In the authors' workflow: Using reference gene primer amplification, nucleated cell counts were estimated. The data were produced by immunoSEQ multiplex PCR, yet TCRdb's version contains in-frame clones alone and is incomplete. For V, J and clone size, that table is used; D and trimming come from the DNA. This table holds some 510,000 clones, approximately 88% found once. These data belong to a study of blood T cell repertoires in COVID-19. For the study at large: Some COVID-19 samples were acute and others convalescent; all came from the United States, Italy and Spain. T cells, B-cell-depleted T cells, or PBMCs supplied cDNA or gDNA.

Germline V gene sequence: CDR1 MNHEY, CDR2 SVGEGT. The CDR3 totals 20 residues. V shed 4 bases and J 4 bases; nucleotides not matched to a gene: 16. This rearrangement joins TRBV6-2 or TRBV6-3 to TRBJ1-4, with TRBD1 matching 12 bases. Sample: PBMCs or T cells enriched from blood (not recorded which). This sequence originates from a woman aged 40 to 50 who had recovered from COVID-19. In DNA form, the CDR3 reads TGTGCCAGCAGTTCCCTCCGAGGGACAGGGGGCTCGTTGCGTAATGAAAAACTGTTTTTT. It yields the protein CASSSLRGTGGSLRNEKLFF.